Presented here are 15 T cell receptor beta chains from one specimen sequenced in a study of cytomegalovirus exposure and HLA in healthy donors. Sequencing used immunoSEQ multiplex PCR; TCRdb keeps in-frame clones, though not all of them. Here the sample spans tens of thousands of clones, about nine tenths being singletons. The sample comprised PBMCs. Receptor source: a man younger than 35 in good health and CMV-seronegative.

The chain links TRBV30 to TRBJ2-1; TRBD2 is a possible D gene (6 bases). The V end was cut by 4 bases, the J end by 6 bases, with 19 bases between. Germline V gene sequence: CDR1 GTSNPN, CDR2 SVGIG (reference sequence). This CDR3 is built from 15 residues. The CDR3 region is CAWNYIGRGGNEQFF. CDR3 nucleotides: TGTGCCTGGAATTACATCGGGAGAGGAGGCAATGAGCAGTTCTTC.

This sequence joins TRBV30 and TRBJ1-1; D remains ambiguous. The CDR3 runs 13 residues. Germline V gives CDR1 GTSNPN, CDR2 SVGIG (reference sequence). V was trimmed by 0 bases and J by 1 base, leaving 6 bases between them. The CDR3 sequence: CAWSVQRNTEAFF. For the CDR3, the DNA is TGTGCCTGGAGTGTACAAAGGAACACTGAAGCTTTCTTT.

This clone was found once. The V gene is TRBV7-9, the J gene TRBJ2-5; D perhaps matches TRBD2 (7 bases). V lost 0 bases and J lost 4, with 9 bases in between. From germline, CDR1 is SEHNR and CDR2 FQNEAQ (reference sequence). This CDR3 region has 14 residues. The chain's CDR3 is CASSLAGGAETQYF. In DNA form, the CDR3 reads TGTGCCAGCAGCTTAGCAGGGGGGGCAGAGACCCAGTACTTC. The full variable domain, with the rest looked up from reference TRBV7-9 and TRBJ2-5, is DTGVSQNPRHKITKRGQNVTFRCDPISEHNRLYWYRQTLGQGPEFLTYFQNEAQLEKSRLLSDRFSAERPKGSFSTLEIQRTEQGDSAMYLCASSLAGGAETQYFGPGTRLLVL.

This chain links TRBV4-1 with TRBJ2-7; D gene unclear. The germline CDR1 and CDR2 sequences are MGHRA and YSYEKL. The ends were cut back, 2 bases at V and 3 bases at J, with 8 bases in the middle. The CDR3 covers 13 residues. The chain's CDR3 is CASSQNSNYEQYF. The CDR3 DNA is TGCGCCAGCAGCCAAAACTCAAACTACGAGCAGTACTTC.

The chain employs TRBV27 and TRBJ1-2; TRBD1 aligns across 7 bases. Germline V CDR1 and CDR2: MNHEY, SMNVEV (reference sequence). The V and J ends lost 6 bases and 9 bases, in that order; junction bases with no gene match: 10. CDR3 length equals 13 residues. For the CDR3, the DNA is TGTGCCAGCAGACTGGACAGGATCTCAAGCTACACCTTC. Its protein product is CASRLDRISSYTF.

The CDR3, as DNA: TGTGCCAGCAGTCAGGCCCCTAGCAACGAGCAGTACTTC. Encoded protein: CASSQAPSNEQYF. The chain links TRBV9 to TRBJ2-7, with D perhaps matching TRBD2 (5 bases). The V end lost 5 bases, the J end lost 5 bases, and 14 bases lay between the germline ends. CDR3 length equals 13 residues. Germline V gene data show CDR1 as SGDLS and CDR2 as YYNGEE.

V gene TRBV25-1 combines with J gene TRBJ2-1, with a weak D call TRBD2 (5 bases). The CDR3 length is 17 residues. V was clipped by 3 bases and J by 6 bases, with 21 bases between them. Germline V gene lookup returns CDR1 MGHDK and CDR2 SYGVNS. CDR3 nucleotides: TGTGCCAGCAGTGATAACCTTGGCGCAGCTGGAGGCAATGAGCAGTTCTTC. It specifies CASSDNLGAAGGNEQFF.

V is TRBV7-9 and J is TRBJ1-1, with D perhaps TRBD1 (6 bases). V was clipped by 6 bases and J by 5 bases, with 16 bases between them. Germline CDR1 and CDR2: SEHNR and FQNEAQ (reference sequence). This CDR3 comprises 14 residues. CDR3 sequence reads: CASSSSGDRTEAFF. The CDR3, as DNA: TGTGCCAGCAGTTCCTCAGGGGATAGGACTGAAGCTTTCTTT.

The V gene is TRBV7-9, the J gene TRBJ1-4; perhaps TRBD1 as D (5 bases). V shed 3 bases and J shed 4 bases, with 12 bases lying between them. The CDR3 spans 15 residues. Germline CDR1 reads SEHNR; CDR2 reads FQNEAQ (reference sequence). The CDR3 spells CASSLPTDNNEKLFF. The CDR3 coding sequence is TGTGCCAGCAGCTTGCCGACAGACAATAATGAAAAACTGTTTTTT.

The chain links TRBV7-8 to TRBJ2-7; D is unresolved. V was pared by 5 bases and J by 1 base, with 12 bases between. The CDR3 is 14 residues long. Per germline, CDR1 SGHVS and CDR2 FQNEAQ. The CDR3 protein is CASSKDSPSYEQYF. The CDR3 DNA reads TGTGCCAGCAGCAAAGACTCCCCTTCCTACGAGCAGTACTTC. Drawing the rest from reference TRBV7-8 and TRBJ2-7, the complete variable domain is GAGVSQSPRYKVAKRGQDVALRCDPISGHVSLFWYQQALGQGPEFLTYFQNEAQLDKSGLPSDRFFAERPEGSVSTLKIQRTQQEDSAVYLCASSKDSPSYEQYFGPGTRLTVT.

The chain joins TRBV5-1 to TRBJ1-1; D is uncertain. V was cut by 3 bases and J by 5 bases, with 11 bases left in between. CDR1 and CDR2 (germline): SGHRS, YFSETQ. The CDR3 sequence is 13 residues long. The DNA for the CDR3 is TGCGCCAGCAGCTCCTCGTCGAGGACTGAAGCTTTCTTT. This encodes CASSSSSRTEAFF.

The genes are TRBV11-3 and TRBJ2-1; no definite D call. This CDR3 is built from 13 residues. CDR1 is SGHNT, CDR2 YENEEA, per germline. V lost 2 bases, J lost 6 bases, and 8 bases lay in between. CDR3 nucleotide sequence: TGTGCCAGCAGCTTAAGAGGCAGCAATGAGCAGTTCTTC. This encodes CASSLRGSNEQFF.

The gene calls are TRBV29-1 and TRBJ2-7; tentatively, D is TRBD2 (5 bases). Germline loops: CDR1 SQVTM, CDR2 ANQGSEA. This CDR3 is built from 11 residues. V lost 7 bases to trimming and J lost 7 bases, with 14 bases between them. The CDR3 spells CSGTAAGEQYF. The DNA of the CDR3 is TGCAGCGGGACTGCTGCCGGGGAGCAGTACTTC.

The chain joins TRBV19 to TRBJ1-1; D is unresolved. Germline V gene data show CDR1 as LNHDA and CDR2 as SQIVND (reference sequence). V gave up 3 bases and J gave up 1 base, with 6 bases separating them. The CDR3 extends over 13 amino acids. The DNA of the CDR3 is TGTGCCAGTAGTATTAAGAGGAACACTGAAGCTTTCTTT. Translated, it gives CASSIKRNTEAFF.

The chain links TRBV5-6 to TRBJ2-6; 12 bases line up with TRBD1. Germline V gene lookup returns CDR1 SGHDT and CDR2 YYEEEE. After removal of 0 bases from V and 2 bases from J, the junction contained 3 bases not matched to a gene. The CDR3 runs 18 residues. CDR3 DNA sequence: TGTGCCAGCAGCTTGGTGGGACAGGGGGCGACTGGGGCCAACGTCCTGACTTTC. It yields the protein CASSLVGQGATGANVLTF.